This T cell receptor beta chain was sequenced in a study of chemoradiotherapy in HPV16-positive cancers. Libraries were prepared by immunoSEQ multiplex PCR; TCRdb keeps only in-frame clonotypes and omits some of them. The data show 50,000 to 55,000 clones, more than 90% seen once. This clone was counted only a few times. Its antigen remains unknown. Study results and caveats: In HPV16-positive patients, HPV-responsive T-cell expansion tracked better recurrence-free survival.

In germline, CDR1 is SGHTA, CDR2 FQGNSA. This CDR3 is 14 amino acids long. Trimming stripped 1 base from V and 7 bases from J, with 10 bases between. This chain links TRBV7-2 with TRBJ1-4; D unclear. This receptor was obtained from a human donor with HPV-associated anogenital cancer. The material sequenced was blood, taken from a patient who underwent chemoradiotherapy. The CDR3 loop is CASSLGNKGEKLFF. As DNA, the CDR3 is TGTGCCAGCAGCTTAGGCAATAAAGGTGAAAAACTGTTTTTT.